Listed below are T cell receptor beta chains from one sample, sequenced in a study of OX40 agonist ivuxolimab in advanced cancers. The repertoire was sequenced with immunoSEQ multiplex PCR; TCRdb's copy has only in-frame clones and lacks some. The sample carries 70,000 or so clones, nearly 90% recorded once. The sequences come from CD4+ or CD8+ T cells sorted from blood, collected in a trial of the OX40 agonist ivuxolimab. Every receptor here comes from an adult with an advanced solid tumor such as melanoma, head and neck, liver or kidney cancer. Each CDR3 is given with its conserved first and last residue. D genes are given only for firm matches. Size is omitted from some rows. Given values are once, few, many or a class for expanded clones.

D,J,size,V,DNA,CDR3
TRBD1,TRBJ2-7,-,TRBV7-2,TGTGCCAGCAGCCGGACAGGGGGCTGGGAGCAGTACTTC,CASSRTGGWEQYF
TRBD1,TRBJ2-5,-,TRBV4-2,TGTGCCAGCAGCCACTCGGGACAGGTAAAAGAGACCCAGTACTTC,CASSHSGQVKETQYF
-,TRBJ2-5,-,TRBV11-1,TGTGCCAGCAGCCCACAGCAAGAGACCCAGTACTTC,CASSPQQETQYF
TRBD2,TRBJ2-3,-,TRBV28,TGTGCCAGCAGGCGGGACTATGTCACAGATACGCAGTATTTT,CASRRDYVTDTQYF
-,TRBJ1-3,-,TRBV11-2,TGTGCCAGCAGCCTGGTCAACTCTGGAAACACCATATATTTT,CASSLVNSGNTIYF
-,TRBJ1-5,once,TRBV5-5,TGTGCCAGCAGCTTGCAAGCTAATAGCAATCAGCCCCAGCATTTT,CASSLQANSNQPQHF
TRBD1,TRBJ2-7,-,TRBV5-1,TGCGCCAGCAGCTCGGACCCTGACAGGGGCTCCGAGCAGTACTTC,CASSSDPDRGSEQYF
TRBD1,TRBJ1-4,-,TRBV18,TGTGCCAGCTCTCAAGGACAGGGATTGCGGCGAACTAATGAAAAACTGTTTTTT,CASSQGQGLRRTNEKLFF
TRBD1,TRBJ1-5,-,TRBV18,TGTGCCAGCTCACACCGGGACAGGGGAAAGGGCCAGCCCCAGCATTTT,CASSHRDRGKGQPQHF
-,TRBJ1-1,-,TRBV18,TGTGCCAGCTCACCACAGATTCCGACTGGACTGAACACTGAAGCTTTCTTT,CASSPQIPTGLNTEAFF
TRBD2,TRBJ2-1,-,TRBV14,TGTGCCAGCAGTCCAGCGGGAGGGGCCCACAATGAGCAGTTCTTC,CASSPAGGAHNEQFF
TRBD1,TRBJ1-5,-,TRBV6-1,TGTGCCAGCAGCTTCGGGACAGGTGAGGGGCAGCCCCAGCATTTT,CASSFGTGEGQPQHF
-,TRBJ2-7,-,TRBV14,TGTGCCAGCAGCCCCCGGGGAACCTACGAGCAGTACTTC,CASSPRGTYEQYF
-,TRBJ2-7,-,TRBV28,TGTGCCAGCAGCCCCCGGGCCCACGAGCAGTACTTC,CASSPRAHEQYF
TRBD2,TRBJ2-2,once,TRBV19,TGTGCCAGTATCTTTAGCGGGAGTGGAGTCGGGGAGCTGTTTTTT,CASIFSGSGVGELFF
-,TRBJ2-5,-,TRBV9,TGTGCCAGCAGCGTATCTAGGTGGGAGACCCAGTACTTC,CASSVSRWETQYF
-,TRBJ2-1,-,TRBV20-1,TGCAGTGCCCTACTCCGACAGCAGCAGTTCTTC,CSALLRQQQFF
TRBD2,TRBJ2-1,-,TRBV7-9,TGTGCCAGCAGCGTCAGACTAGCGTTCAATGAGCAGTTCTTC,CASSVRLAFNEQFF
-,TRBJ2-2,-,TRBV27,TGTGCCAGCAGTTCTACTAGGGGCGGGGAGCTGTTTTTT,CASSSTRGGELFF
TRBD2,TRBJ2-3,once,TRBV7-2,TGTGCCAGCAGCTTAGGACTAGCGGGAGCAGATACGCAGTATTTT,CASSLGLAGADTQYF
TRBD2,TRBJ2-2,once,TRBV5-1,TGCGCCAGCAGCTTGGAGCTAGCGGGAGCCGGCGGGGAGCTGTTTTTT,CASSLELAGAGGELFF
-,TRBJ2-5,-,TRBV7-3,TGTGCCAGCAGCTTAACCCTTAAGGAGACCCAGTACTTC,CASSLTLKETQYF
TRBD2,TRBJ2-1,-,TRBV7-2,TGTGCCAGCAGCTTTCCTAGCGGATACAATGAGCAGTTCTTC,CASSFPSGYNEQFF
TRBD2,TRBJ2-3,-,TRBV5-1,TGCGCCAGCAGCCTACTAAGAGCGGGAGAGTCAGATACGCAGTATTTT,CASSLLRAGESDTQYF
-,TRBJ1-3,-,TRBV7-2,TGTGCCAGCAGCGTCCGGGCCTTGGGTGCAGGAAACACCATATATTTT,CASSVRALGAGNTIYF
-,TRBJ2-5,-,TRBV7-9,TGTGCCAGCAGCTTAGTGACCGGGGGGCCGCGAGAGACCCAGTACTTC,CASSLVTGGPRETQYF
TRBD1,TRBJ2-5,once,TRBV7-9,TGTGCCAGCAGCTTAGAGCAGGGGGCCGTAAAGACCCAGTACTTC,CASSLEQGAVKTQYF
TRBD1,TRBJ2-5,once,TRBV6-4,TGTGCCAGCATGACAGGGCCGCAAGAGACCCAGTACTTC,CASMTGPQETQYF
-,TRBJ1-1,-,TRBV6-6,TGTGCCAGCAGGGTAACCACAACGAACACTGAAGCTTTCTTT,CASRVTTTNTEAFF
-,TRBJ2-7,once,TRBV7-2,TGTGCCAGCAGCTTAGTTTCGGGGCCCTACGAGCAGTACTTC,CASSLVSGPYEQYF
-,TRBJ1-3,-,TRBV6-5,TGTGCCAGCACACGGAGGGCTGGAAACACCATATATTTT,CASTRRAGNTIYF
-,TRBJ2-5,-,TRBV7-2,TGTGCCAGCAGCCAAGGAGAGACCCAGTACTTC,CASSQGETQYF
-,TRBJ2-5,-,TRBV19,TGTGCCAGTAGTATGCTACCTGGGGAGACCCAGTACTTC,CASSMLPGETQYF
TRBD1,TRBJ2-1,once,TRBV5-1,TGCGCCAGCAGCTCGCGACAGGGACAACCTTTCAATGAGCAGTTCTTC,CASSSRQGQPFNEQFF
TRBD1,TRBJ2-6,-,TRBV9,TGTGCCAGCAGCGCCGGACAGGCTAACTCTGGGGCCAACGTCCTGACTTTC,CASSAGQANSGANVLTF
-,TRBJ1-4,-,TRBV28,TGTGCCAGCAGTACCCGTTGGCCGACTCGTGAAAAACTGTTTTTT,CASSTRWPTREKLFF
TRBD2,TRBJ2-2,-,TRBV11-3,TGTGCCAGCAGCACGGGACTAGCGGGCCACACCGGGGAGCTGTTTTTT,CASSTGLAGHTGELFF
-,TRBJ1-2,few,TRBV20-1,TGCAGTGCTGGTCAGGGTGGGGGCTACACCTTC,CSAGQGGGYTF
TRBD1,TRBJ1-3,-,TRBV4-2,TGTGCCAGCAGCCAAGTTCCGGGACAGGGTGGAAACACCATATATTTT,CASSQVPGQGGNTIYF
TRBD1,TRBJ2-7,-,TRBV11-3,TGTGCCAGCAGCTTATTGGGGGGGACAGGGGTAGAGGAGCAGTACTTC,CASSLLGGTGVEEQYF